Following are 28 T cell receptor beta chains from one sample sequenced in a study of CD8 T cells in ankylosing spondylitis. Study-wide points: Among TCR beta sequences, a motif of 7 to 9 highly homologous variants appeared characteristic of ankylosing spondylitis blood.

A single record per CDR3 protein comes from TCRdb applying MiXCR to the 5' RACE reads. The sample has 700,000 or so distinct CDR3 sequences; under 20% are singletons. For these TCRs, the target antigens are not known. Sequenced material: blood, either unsorted or a sorted T cell fraction (not recorded which). The receptors stem from a male donor with ankylosing spondylitis.

Ten or more counts support this clonotype. V usage is TRBV7-9 and J usage is TRBJ2-3; possible D gene TRBD2, 5 bases. The CDR3 runs to 14 residues. Trimming pared 6 bases from V and 6 bases from J, leaving 16 bases between. In germline, CDR1 is SEHNR, CDR2 FQNEAQ (reference sequence). The CDR3 spells CASSRTAGLDTQYF. Written as DNA, the CDR3 is TGTGCCAGCAGTAGAACCGCGGGCCTCGATACGCAGTATTTT.

The genes are TRBV7-8 and TRBJ2-7; possible D gene TRBD2, 5 bases. With 8 bases removed from V and 0 bases from J, the gap between germline ends came to 8 bases. Germline assignment: CDR1 SGHVS and CDR2 FQNEAQ. The CDR3 has 12 residues. The CDR3 reads CASGAASYEQYF. The DNA of the CDR3 is TGTGCCAGCGGAGCGGCCTCCTACGAGCAGTACTTC.

The chain has TRBV5-8 and TRBJ1-6; D is ambiguous. The CDR3 runs 15 residues. In germline, CDR1 is SGHTS, CDR2 YDEGEE. V shed 1 base and J shed 6 bases, with 11 bases lying between them. CDR3 amino acids: CASSLIPPINSPLHF. The CDR3 nucleotides are TGTGCCAGCAGCTTGATTCCCCCGATTAATTCACCCCTCCACTTT.

CDR3 coding DNA: TGTGCCAGCAAGTCTTGGACTAGCGGGGGAAATGAGCAGTTCTTC. Its protein is CASKSWTSGGNEQFF. This sequence joins TRBV2 and TRBJ2-1; the match to TRBD2 covers 13 bases. The CDR3 spans 15 residues. CDR1 is SNHLY and CDR2 is FYNNEI in the germline V gene. After removal of 7 bases from V and 7 bases from J, the junction contained 7 bases not matched to a gene. Variable domain in full (rest from reference TRBV2 and TRBJ2-1): EPEVTQTPSHQVTQMGQEVILRCVPISNHLYFYWYRQILGQKVEFLVSFYNNEISEKSEIFDDQFSVERPDGSNFTLKIRSTKLEDSAMYFCASKSWTSGGNEQFFGPGTRLTVL.

The chain has TRBV28 and TRBJ1-5, with D unresolved. This CDR3 region has 16 residues. The germline gives CDR1 MDHEN, CDR2 SYDVKM. Trimming stripped 3 bases from V and 0 bases from J, with 12 bases between. As DNA, the CDR3 is TGTGCCAGCAGTTTGTTAGGCGTCTTTAGCAATCAGCCCCAGCATTTT. This translates into CASSLLGVFSNQPQHF.

This chain joins TRBV20-1 and TRBJ1-1; D uncertain. Germline V gene data show CDR1 as DFQATT and CDR2 as SNEGSKA (reference sequence). V was trimmed by 6 bases and J by 5 bases, leaving 16 bases between them. The length of the CDR3 is 13 residues. CDR3 DNA sequence: TGCAGTGCCCCGATCCTCGGTAGGACTGAAGCTTTCTTT. Translation gives CSAPILGRTEAFF.

This chain joins TRBV14 and TRBJ2-2; a weak D match, TRBD1 (6 bases). The CDR3 totals 15 residues. In germline, CDR1 is SGHDN, CDR2 FVKESK. V was clipped by 8 bases and J by 5 bases, with 18 bases between them. Here the CDR3 DNA reads TGTGCCAGCCGAAGGGGGTCAGGAGGAACCGGGGAGCTGTTTTTT. It codes for CASRRGSGGTGELFF.

V and J are TRBV4-1 and TRBJ1-2; D ambiguous. The CDR3 is made up of 15 amino acids. The V end lost 3 bases, the J end lost 2 bases, and 13 bases lay between the germline ends. Germline V gene lookup returns CDR1 MGHRA and CDR2 YSYEKL. CDR3 residues: CASSHPDRENYGYTF. In DNA, the CDR3 is TGCGCCAGCAGCCACCCTGACCGTGAGAACTATGGCTACACCTTC.

V gene TRBV3-1 combines with J gene TRBJ2-7, with unresolved D. This CDR3 spans 12 amino acids. Trimming removed 7 bases from V and 4 bases from J, with 11 bases in between. Germline lookup yields CDR1 LGHDT and CDR2 YNNKEL (reference sequence). The CDR3 sequence: CASTQNSYEQYF. The CDR3, as DNA: TGTGCCAGCACCCAGAACTCATACGAGCAGTACTTC.

This clonotype was observed a handful of times. The rearrangement uses TRBV12-3 or TRBV12-4 and TRBJ1-6, with TRBD1 matching over 10 bases. V shed 8 bases, J shed 11 bases, and the junction held 3 bases outside the gene matches. The CDR3 runs to 12 residues. The DNA of the CDR3 is TGTGCCAGCCGGACAGGGGGGGCACCCCTCCACTTT. It is translated as CASRTGGAPLHF.

The rearrangement links TRBV7-8 to TRBJ1-1; 7 bases are shared with TRBD1. The germline CDR1 and CDR2 sequences are SGHVS and FQNEAQ. V lost 3 bases, J lost 3 bases, and 19 bases stayed unmatched. The CDR3 runs 19 residues. CDR3 in amino acids: CASSFSTLTGVSLHTEAFF. The CDR3, as DNA: TGTGCCAGCAGCTTCAGTACGCTAACAGGGGTATCGTTACACACTGAAGCTTTCTTT.

This clonotype occurred a few times. The V gene is TRBV5-1, the J gene TRBJ2-7, with D possibly TRBD1 on 5 matching bases. This CDR3 spans 15 amino acids. The V end was cut by 6 bases, the J end by 0 bases, with 16 bases between. Per the germline V gene, CDR1 is SGHRS and CDR2 is YFSETQ. In DNA form, the CDR3 reads TGCGCCAGCATCCCCGCCCCAGGGTCCTCCTACGAGCAGTACTTC. The encoded protein is CASIPAPGSSYEQYF.

This clonotype was observed many times. J is TRBJ1-1 and V is TRBV7-9; no definite D call. Between the trimmed V and J ends, which lost 5 bases and 6 bases, there was a span of 13 bases. The CDR3 has 13 amino acids. The germline gives CDR1 SEHNR, CDR2 FQNEAQ (reference sequence). Here the CDR3 DNA reads TGTGCCAGCAGCGTGCCATCCGGCGCTGAAGCTTTCTTT. Translated: CASSVPSGAEAFF. The entire variable domain, with the rest obtained from reference TRBV7-9 and TRBJ1-1, is as follows: DTGVSQNPRHKITKRGQNVTFRCDPISEHNRLYWYRQTLGQGPEFLTYFQNEAQLEKSRLLSDRFSAERPKGSFSTLEIQRTEQGDSAMYLCASSVPSGAEAFFGQGTRLTVV.

The chain carries TRBV11-2 and TRBJ2-1; 7 nucleotides match TRBD2. This CDR3 comprises 15 residues. Germline-derived CDR1 and CDR2 are SGHAT and FQNNGV. Trimming removed 4 bases from V and 9 bases from J; junction bases left unmatched: 12. CDR3 in DNA: TGTGCCAGCAGCTCCCCGCGGGGGAGTTGGATTGAGCAGTTCTTC. This encodes CASSSPRGSWIEQFF.

V and J are TRBV12-3 or TRBV12-4 and TRBJ2-1, with TRBD2 as a possible D gene (6 bases). Trimming removed 1 base at V and 8 bases at J, with 12 bases between. CDR3 length: 14 amino acids. CDR3 DNA sequence: TGTGCCAGCAGTTTAGGCACTAGCACGGATGAGCAGTTCTTC. It yields the protein CASSLGTSTDEQFF.

CDR3 DNA: TGCAGTGCTAGAGGGGAAGGACAGGGGGCCTCAAACTATGGCTACACCTTC. Residues: CSARGEGQGASNYGYTF. The chain uses TRBV20-1 and TRBJ1-2, with TRBD1 identical over 11 bases. The trim removed 1 base at V and 2 bases at J, leaving 9 bases unmatched. Germline V gene sequence: CDR1 DFQATT, CDR2 SNEGSKA (reference sequence). The CDR3 length is 17 residues.

This chain connects TRBV4-1 to TRBJ2-1, with a weak D call TRBD1 (6 bases). Trimming cost V 3 bases and J 9 bases, with 12 bases left between them. The CDR3 contains 13 residues. Germline CDR1 reads MGHRA; CDR2 reads YSYEKL. The CDR3 region has the DNA TGCGCCAGCAGCCAGGGGGCGCAGGGTGAGCAGTTCTTC. It translates to CASSQGAQGEQFF.

The chain links TRBV4-1 to TRBJ1-5, with D tentatively TRBD1 (6 bases). The CDR3 runs 15 residues. The V and J ends lost 5 bases and 7 bases respectively, with 18 bases between them. CDR1 is MGHRA, CDR2 YSYEKL, per germline. The CDR3 spells CASSLRWGADQPQHF. CDR3 DNA: TGCGCCAGCAGCTTGCGATGGGGGGCTGACCAGCCCCAGCATTTT.

V usage is TRBV20-1 and J usage is TRBJ2-1; 8 bases are shared with TRBD2. The germline CDR1 and CDR2 sequences are DFQATT and SNEGSKA (reference sequence). The CDR3 has 13 amino acids. J was trimmed by 9 bases and V by 3 bases; bases with no gene match: 7. The CDR3 is CSASSLAGGEQFF. CDR3 DNA: TGCAGTGCTAGTTCCCTAGCGGGTGGTGAGCAGTTCTTC.

This clonotype appeared a few times. The V and J genes are TRBV5-1 and TRBJ1-2; D remains ambiguous. V lost 6 bases and J lost 1, with 16 bases in between. CDR1 is SGHRS, CDR2 YFSETQ, per germline. The CDR3 covers 15 residues. The CDR3 reads CASTLIPGYNYGYTF. In DNA form, the CDR3 reads TGCGCCAGCACCCTCATCCCCGGATATAACTATGGCTACACCTTC.

This rearrangement joins TRBV20-1 to TRBJ1-6; D not resolved. V shed 1 base and J shed 7 bases, with 8 bases lying between them. Germline CDR1 is DFQATT and CDR2 is SNEGSKA (reference sequence). There are 13 residues in the CDR3. CDR3 residues: CSARGADNSPLHF. In DNA form, the CDR3 reads TGCAGTGCTAGAGGGGCGGACAATTCACCCCTCCACTTT.

The rearrangement uses TRBV28 and TRBJ1-4, with 8 bases aligning to TRBD1. CDR3 length: 15 residues. The V and J ends lost 5 bases and 8 bases, in that order; junction bases with no gene match: 10. Germline CDR1 MDHEN, CDR2 SYDVKM. The CDR3, as DNA: TGTGCCAGCAGTCTGGACAGGGATATTGGCGAAAAACTGTTTTTT. Protein product: CASSLDRDIGEKLFF.

This clonotype was detected ten times or more. The CDR3 bases are TGTGCCAGCAGAACAGGGGACTATGGCTACACCTTC. The encoded protein is CASRTGDYGYTF. V gene TRBV6-5 combines with J gene TRBJ1-2; 7 bases fit TRBD1. Germline assignment: CDR1 MNHEY and CDR2 SVGAGI. Losses at the gene ends were 6 bases for V and 3 bases for J; bases not matched to a gene: 1. The CDR3 extends over 12 amino acids.

This clonotype was seen many times. V gene TRBV7-2 combines with J gene TRBJ1-1, with TRBD1 matching over 10 bases. This CDR3 region has 15 residues. The germline CDR1 and CDR2 sequences are SGHTA and FQGNSA. V was pared by 0 bases and J by 5 bases, with 3 bases of the junction left unmatched. The CDR3 bases are TGTGCCAGCAGCTTAGCGGGACAGGGGTCGACTGAAGCTTTCTTT. It yields the protein CASSLAGQGSTEAFF.

The chain uses TRBV6-2 or TRBV6-3 and TRBJ1-1, with D uncertain. The CDR3 length is 15 residues. V lost 0 bases and J lost 0, with 8 bases in between. CDR1 is MNHEY and CDR2 is SVGEGT in the germline V gene. The CDR3 sequence: CASSYSLRMNTEAFF. CDR3 coding DNA: TGTGCCAGCAGTTACTCATTAAGAATGAACACTGAAGCTTTCTTT.

V is TRBV20-1 and J is TRBJ2-7; D perhaps matches TRBD2 (6 bases). The V and J ends lost 4 bases and 2 bases respectively, with 15 bases between them. This CDR3 has 14 amino acids. Germline CDR1 and CDR2: DFQATT and SNEGSKA (reference sequence). CDR3 DNA sequence: TGCAGTGCTATACCGGGACTCACAACCTACGAGCAGTACTTC. Translating it yields CSAIPGLTTYEQYF.

The chain links TRBV30 to TRBJ1-2, with 8 bases identical to TRBD1. The trim removed 3 bases at V and 3 bases at J, leaving 6 bases unmatched. Germline V lookup: CDR1 GTSNPN, CDR2 SVGIG (reference sequence). The CDR3 loop spans 14 amino acids. CDR3 nucleotides: TGTGCCTGGAGAGGACAGGGAGGGTACTATGGCTACACCTTC. This encodes CAWRGQGGYYGYTF.

This clonotype was counted many times. The rearrangement links TRBV7-9 to TRBJ2-3; 7 bases are a match to TRBD1. The V and J ends lost 1 base and 4 bases, in that order; junction bases with no gene match: 8. Germline-derived CDR1 and CDR2 are SEHNR and FQNEAQ (reference sequence). The CDR3 runs to 16 residues. The CDR3 loop reads CASSLVLGQRADTQYF. The CDR3 DNA is TGTGCCAGCAGCTTAGTACTGGGACAGAGAGCAGATACGCAGTATTTT.